This T cell receptor (beta chain) appears in the sequencing data of a study of CD8 T cells in Susac syndrome. Whole-study results and caveats: That the number of individuals in its TCR sequencing and HLA analysis was relatively small was acknowledged by the study.

V was shortened by 4 bases and J by 0 bases, with 10 bases between the two germline ends. Germline loops: CDR1 SQVTM, CDR2 ANQGSEA. The CDR3 runs to 14 residues. Comment on this clonotype: Its antigen remains unknown.

It was with random hexamers that roughly 0.45 to 1 ug RNA was reverse transcribed. Amplification of TCR beta CDR3 spanned 54 Vbeta and 13 Jbeta via immunoSEQ multiplex PCR. TCRdb fed the immunoSEQ multiplex PCR reads into MiXCR, producing one record per CDR3 protein. The sample has a few hundred thousand distinct CDR3 sequences, about 95% seen once. CD8+ and CD4+ blood T cells underwent TCR beta sequencing. CD8+ and CD4+ T cells were negatively isolated; TEMRA cells were FACS-enriched. This clonotype originated in a human donor with multiple sclerosis. The rearrangement uses TRBV29-1 and TRBJ1-5; D is ambiguous. The sequenced sample consisted of CD4+ T cells from PBMCs. CDR3 sequence: CSVGEEYSNQPQHF. The CDR3 DNA reads TGCAGCGTTGGGGAAGAATATAGCAATCAGCCCCAGCATTTT.